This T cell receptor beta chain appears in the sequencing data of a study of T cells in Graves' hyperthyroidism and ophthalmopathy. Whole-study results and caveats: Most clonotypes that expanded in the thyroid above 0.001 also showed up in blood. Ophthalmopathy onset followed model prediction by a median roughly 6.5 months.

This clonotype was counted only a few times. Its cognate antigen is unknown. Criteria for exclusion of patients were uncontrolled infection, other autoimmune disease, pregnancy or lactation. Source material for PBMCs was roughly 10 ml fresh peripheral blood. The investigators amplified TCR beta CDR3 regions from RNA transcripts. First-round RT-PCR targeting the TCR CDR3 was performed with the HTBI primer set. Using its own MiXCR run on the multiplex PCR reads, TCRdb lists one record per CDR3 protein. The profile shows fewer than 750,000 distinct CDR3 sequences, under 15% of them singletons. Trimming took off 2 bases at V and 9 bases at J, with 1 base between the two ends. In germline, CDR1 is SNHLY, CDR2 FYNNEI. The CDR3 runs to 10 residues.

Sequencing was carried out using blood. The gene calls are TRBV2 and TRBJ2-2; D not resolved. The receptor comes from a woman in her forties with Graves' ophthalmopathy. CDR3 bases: TGTGCCAGCAGTGAAAGGGAGCTGTTTTTT. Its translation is CASSERELFF.